A single sample gave rise to the 3 T cell receptor beta chains below, sequenced in a study of blood T cell repertoires in COVID-19. Method: immunoSEQ multiplex PCR; TCRdb's copy keeps in-frame clones and lacks some. The table shows over 250,000 clones, with roughly 89% occurring only once. Sequenced: PBMCs or T cells enriched from blood (not recorded which). The receptors come from a woman under 30 who had recovered from COVID-19.

The V and J genes are TRBV19 and TRBJ2-2; TRBD1 agrees at 8 bases. Trimming cost V 3 bases and J 2 bases; bases outside gene matches: 5. From germline, CDR1 is LNHDA and CDR2 SQIVND (reference sequence). CDR3 size: 16 residues. The CDR3 DNA sequence: TGTGCCAGTAGTATGCGGACAGGGCCCAACACCGGGGAGCTGTTTTTT. Protein product: CASSMRTGPNTGELFF.

This clone was detected only once. The chain links TRBV2 to TRBJ2-3, with TRBD2 as a possible D gene (6 bases). V was pared by 4 bases and J by 2 bases, with 16 bases between. The V gene's germline CDR1 is SNHLY and CDR2 FYNNEI. CDR3 size: 16 residues. The CDR3 coding sequence is TGTGCCAGCAGTGTAAACTGGGACTCTAACACAGATACGCAGTATTTT. Its translation: CASSVNWDSNTDTQYF.

DNA for the CDR3: TGTGCCAGCAGTTTAAACAGGTTTCCCACTGAAGCTTTCTTT. Residues: CASSLNRFPTEAFF. The chain joins TRBV2 to TRBJ1-1; a weak D match, TRBD1 (5 bases). The CDR3 length is 14 residues. CDR1 and CDR2 from the germline V gene are SNHLY and FYNNEI. Trimming cost V 5 bases and J 4 bases, with 14 bases left between them.